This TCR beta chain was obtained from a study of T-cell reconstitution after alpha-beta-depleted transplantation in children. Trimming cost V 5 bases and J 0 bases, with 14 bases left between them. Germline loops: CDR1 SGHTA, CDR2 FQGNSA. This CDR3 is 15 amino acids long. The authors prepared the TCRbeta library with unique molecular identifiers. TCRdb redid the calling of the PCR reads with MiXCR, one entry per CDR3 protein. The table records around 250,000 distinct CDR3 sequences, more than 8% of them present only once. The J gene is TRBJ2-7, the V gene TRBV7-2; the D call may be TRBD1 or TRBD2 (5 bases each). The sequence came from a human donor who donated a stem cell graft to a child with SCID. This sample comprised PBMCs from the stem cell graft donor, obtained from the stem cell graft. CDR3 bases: TGTGCCAGCAGCAGCCGGGACCGACTCTCCTACGAGCAGTACTTC. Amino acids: CASSSRDRLSYEQYF.